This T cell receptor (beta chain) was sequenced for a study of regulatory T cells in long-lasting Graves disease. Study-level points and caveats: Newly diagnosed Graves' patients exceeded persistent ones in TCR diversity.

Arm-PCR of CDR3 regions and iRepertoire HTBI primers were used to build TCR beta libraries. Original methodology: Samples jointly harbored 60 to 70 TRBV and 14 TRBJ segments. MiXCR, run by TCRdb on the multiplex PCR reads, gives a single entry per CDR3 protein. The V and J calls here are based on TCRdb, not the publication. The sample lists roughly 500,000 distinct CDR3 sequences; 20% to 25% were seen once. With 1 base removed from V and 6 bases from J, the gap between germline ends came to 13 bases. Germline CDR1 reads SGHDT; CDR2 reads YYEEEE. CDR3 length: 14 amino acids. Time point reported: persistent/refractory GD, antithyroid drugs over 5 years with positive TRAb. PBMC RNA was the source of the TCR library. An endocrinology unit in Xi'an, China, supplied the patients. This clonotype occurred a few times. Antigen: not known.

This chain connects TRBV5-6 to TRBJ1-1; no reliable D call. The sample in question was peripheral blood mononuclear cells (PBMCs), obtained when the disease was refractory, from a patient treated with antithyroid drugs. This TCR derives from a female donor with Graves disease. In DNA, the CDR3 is TGTGCCAGCAGCTTGACAAAACCCCTACCTGAAGCTTTCTTT. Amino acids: CASSLTKPLPEAFF.